Shown below are 29 T cell receptor beta chains from a single sample sequenced in a study of regulatory T cells in long-lasting Graves disease. Indicated time point: newly diagnosed GD, antithyroid drugs for less than 3 months. PBMC RNA served as the TCR library source. Library construction for TCR beta used iRepertoire HTBI primers and Arm-PCR of CDR3 regions. TCRdb re-called the multiplex PCR reads through MiXCR, storing one row per CDR3 protein. The table includes around 480,000 distinct CDR3 sequences, roughly 16% detected once. The sample also formed part of further work on T cells in Graves' hyperthyroidism and ophthalmopathy.

The sample consisted of peripheral blood mononuclear cells (PBMCs), taken at new diagnosis, from a patient treated with antithyroid drugs. The receptors derive from a woman aged 35-60 years with Graves disease.

As DNA, the CDR3 is TGCGCCAGCAGCCAAGAAGACGGGAACTATGGCTACACCTTC. Amino acids: CASSQEDGNYGYTF. J is TRBJ1-2 and V is TRBV4-1; D uncertain. Trimming removed 0 bases at V and 2 bases at J, with 7 bases between. The germline V gene encodes CDR1 MGHRA and CDR2 YSYEKL. This CDR3 has 14 amino acids.

Worth noting for this clonotype: This clone may be a read error of a much larger clone one base away. Because the CDR3's place on the DNA is in doubt, the DNA is left out and the CDR3 is given as listed by TCRdb. The V and J genes are TRBV12-3 or TRBV12-4 and TRBJ1-6; the table's D call, TRBD1, was not checked against the DNA. The CDR3 is 19 amino acids in total, end residues counted. The CDR3 reads CASSLTYPLSGPMHSPLHF.

This clonotype has ten or more counts. The rearrangement links TRBV12-3 or TRBV12-4 to TRBJ2-3; no reliable D call. The CDR3 sequence is 12 residues long. V dropped 8 bases and J dropped 3 bases, with 9 bases sitting between them. The CDR3 loop reads CASGSPTDTQYF. CDR3 nucleotides: TGTGCCAGCGGCAGTCCTACAGATACGCAGTATTTT.

This clonotype was observed a handful of times. Here the CDR3 DNA reads TGTGCCAGCAGGGGTTCGTTCTCTGGAAACACCATATATTTT. It translates to CASRGSFSGNTIYF. The rearrangement uses TRBV7-8 and TRBJ1-3; D unresolved. The V gene's germline CDR1 is SGHVS and CDR2 FQNEAQ. Trimming removed 6 bases from V and 0 bases from J, with 9 bases in between. This CDR3 contains 14 residues.

This clonotype has a count of ten or more. This chain uses TRBV12-3 or TRBV12-4 with TRBJ1-3; D gene ambiguous. This CDR3 region has 14 residues. With 5 bases removed from V and 0 bases from J, the gap between germline ends came to 8 bases. For the CDR3, the DNA is TGTGCCAGCAGTCCCTTGGTCTCTGGAAACACCATATATTTT. It yields the protein CASSPLVSGNTIYF.

In this sample, this clonotype turned up a few times. The V call is TRBV12-3 or TRBV12-4, the J call TRBJ2-5; 8 bases are shared with TRBD2. Trimming removed 4 bases from V and 1 base from J; junction bases left unmatched: 5. The CDR3 covers 15 residues. The CDR3: CASSSRTSLQETQYF. The DNA for the CDR3 is TGTGCCAGCAGTTCAAGGACTAGCCTCCAAGAGACCCAGTACTTC.

This clonotype was seen at least ten times. The chain recombines TRBV6-1 with TRBJ1-2; 7 bases match TRBD1. V was clipped by 5 bases and J by 4 bases; unmatched bases: 10. This CDR3 has 15 amino acids. CDR1 and CDR2 from the germline V gene are MNHNS and SASEGT. Here the CDR3 DNA reads TGTGCCAGCAGTCCGGGACAGCTATCTTTCTATGGCTACACCTTC. Its protein is CASSPGQLSFYGYTF.

This clonotype was seen a handful of times. The rearrangement links TRBV20-1 to TRBJ2-7, with D perhaps TRBD1 or TRBD2 (5 bases each). Germline V gene sequence: CDR1 DFQATT, CDR2 SNEGSKA (reference sequence). The ends were cut back, 1 base at V and 2 bases at J, with 9 bases in the middle. CDR3 length: 13 residues. The CDR3: CSARGDPAYEQYF. In DNA form, the CDR3 reads TGCAGTGCTAGAGGGGACCCGGCCTACGAGCAGTACTTC.

V gene TRBV24-1 combines with J gene TRBJ2-5, with D possibly being TRBD1 (5 bases). Trimming cost V 0 bases and J 3 bases, with 10 bases left between them. CDR3 size: 15 residues. Germline values: CDR1 KGHDR, CDR2 SFDVKD. CDR3 DNA sequence: TGTGCCACCAGTGATTTGCAATGCAGGGAAGAGACCCAGTACTTC. It specifies CATSDLQCREETQYF.

The chain couples TRBV19 to TRBJ1-1; 7 bases are a match to TRBD1. Germline V gene lookup returns CDR1 LNHDA and CDR2 SQIVND (reference sequence). The trim removed 2 bases at V and 4 bases at J, leaving 7 bases unmatched. The CDR3 has 15 amino acids. The DNA of the CDR3 is TGTGCCAGTAGTATATCAGGGGGTTTGGGCACTGAAGCTTTCTTT. Its translation is CASSISGGLGTEAFF. Supplemented by reference TRBV19 and TRBJ1-1, the full variable domain reads DGGITQSPKYLFRKEGQNVTLSCEQNLNHDAMYWYRQDPGQGLRLIYYSQIVNDFQKGDIAEGYSVSREKKESFPLTVTSAQKNPTAFYLCASSISGGLGTEAFFGQGTRLTVV.

This clonotype was seen repeatedly, ten times or more. The rearrangement joins TRBV5-1 to TRBJ2-1; possible D gene TRBD2, 5 bases. V was trimmed by 3 bases and J by 8 bases, leaving 15 bases between them. The CDR3 spans 14 residues. Per germline, CDR1 SGHRS and CDR2 YFSETQ. The CDR3: CASSSHRTGDEQFF. The CDR3 nucleotides read TGCGCCAGCAGCTCCCACCGGACTGGGGATGAGCAGTTCTTC.

The table lists this clonotype with many counts. J is TRBJ1-1 and V is TRBV12-3 or TRBV12-4; 9 bases line up with TRBD1. The CDR3 spans 21 residues. V lost 3 bases and J lost 0; bases outside the gene matches: 20. The CDR3 sequence is CASSLARDRASLLNMNTEAFF. CDR3 sequence (DNA): TGTGCCAGCAGTTTGGCTAGGGACAGGGCCAGCCTCTTAAATATGAACACTGAAGCTTTCTTT.

The chain is built from TRBV20-1 and TRBJ1-1; D might be TRBD1 (5 bases). Germline CDR1 reads DFQATT; CDR2 reads SNEGSKA (reference sequence). There are 16 residues in the CDR3. V lost 3 bases, J lost 5 bases, and 22 bases lay in between. Written as DNA, the CDR3 is TGCAGTGCTAGTAAGGGGAACAGGCAGTGGGTGACTGAAGCTTTCTTT. Amino acid sequence: CSASKGNRQWVTEAFF.

This clonotype was picked up a small number of times. The chain has TRBV27 and TRBJ2-3, with 10 bases that match TRBD1. The CDR3 runs to 16 residues. With 4 bases clipped from V and 6 bases from J, the junction kept 10 bases outside the gene matches. Germline V gene sequence: CDR1 MNHEY, CDR2 SMNVEV (reference sequence). The CDR3 sequence is CASSWGKGTGVDTQYF. The DNA for the CDR3 is TGTGCCAGCAGTTGGGGCAAAGGGACAGGGGTGGATACGCAGTATTTT.

This clonotype was found many times. The gene calls are TRBV3-1 and TRBJ2-7, with a tentative D call TRBD1 (5 bases). The V gene's germline CDR1 is LGHDT and CDR2 YNNKEL (reference sequence). There are 15 residues in the CDR3. Trimming shortened V by 4 bases and J by 3 bases, and 16 bases separated the two germline ends. The chain's CDR3 is CASSPKDTGSYEQYF. In DNA, the CDR3 is TGTGCCAGCAGCCCAAAGGACACTGGAAGCTACGAGCAGTACTTC.

The table lists this clonotype with many counts. The chain combines TRBV10-1 with TRBJ2-3; D is ambiguous. From germline, CDR1 is WNHNN and CDR2 SYGVQD (reference sequence). The CDR3 spans 14 residues. V was pared by 4 bases and J by 2 bases, with 10 bases between. DNA for the CDR3: TGCGCCAGCAGTGCGGGCACGGACACAGATACGCAGTATTTT. Its protein product is CASSAGTDTDTQYF.

This clonotype was recorded at least ten times. The chain uses TRBV7-6 and TRBJ1-5; the D gene is possibly TRBD1 (5 bases). With 4 bases removed from V and 3 bases from J, the gap between germline ends came to 13 bases. Germline V gene data show CDR1 as SGHVS and CDR2 as FNYEAQ. The CDR3 spans 15 residues. CDR3 in amino acids: CASSSGPGINQPQHF. Written as DNA, the CDR3 is TGTGCCAGCAGCTCGGGCCCAGGGATCAATCAGCCCCAGCATTTT.

The rearrangement links TRBV12-3 or TRBV12-4 to TRBJ1-2, with 9 positions matching TRBD1. CDR3 size: 14 residues. V lost 8 bases, J lost 10 bases, and 14 bases stayed unmatched. The CDR3 region is CASGPGQGEGAYTF. CDR3 nucleotides: TGTGCCAGCGGCCCGGGACAGGGAGAGGGGGCCTACACCTTC.

The chain carries TRBV5-5 and TRBJ2-5; possibly TRBD2 for D (6 bases). Trimming took 4 bases from V and 7 from J, leaving 11 bases between them. Germline CDR1 is SGHKS and CDR2 is YYEKEE (reference sequence). There are 12 residues in the CDR3. This chain's CDR3 is CASSRDSLTQYF. CDR3 sequence (DNA): TGTGCCAGCAGCCGGGACTCCCTGACCCAGTACTTC.

The V call is TRBV5-5, the J call TRBJ2-5, with a possible D match to TRBD2 (5 bases). Germline lookup yields CDR1 SGHKS and CDR2 YYEKEE (reference sequence). Trimming took off 3 bases at V and 4 bases at J, with 13 bases between the two ends. The CDR3 spans 14 residues. CDR3 in DNA: TGTGCCAGCAGCTCAAAAACTAGTCGAGAGACCCAGTACTTC. Its translation: CASSSKTSRETQYF.

V and J are TRBV9 and TRBJ1-4; a possible D gene is TRBD1 (5 bases). The V end was cut by 4 bases, the J end by 8 bases, with 15 bases between. There are 14 residues in the CDR3. Germline V gene lookup returns CDR1 SGDLS and CDR2 YYNGEE. The CDR3 region is CASSPGARYEKLFF. The CDR3 bases are TGTGCCAGCAGCCCCGGGGCCCGGTACGAAAAACTGTTTTTT.

The gene calls are TRBV4-1 and TRBJ1-2; D remains ambiguous. The CDR3 totals 15 residues. V lost 5 bases and J lost 4, with 17 bases in between. Per germline, CDR1 MGHRA and CDR2 YSYEKL. DNA for the CDR3: TGCGCCAGCAGCGCACAGCCTAGAGAGAGCTATGGCTACACCTTC. Translating gives CASSAQPRESYGYTF.

This clonotype occurred many times. This chain links TRBV18 with TRBJ2-3, with TRBD1 matching 7 bases. This CDR3 comprises 14 residues. V lost 2 bases, J lost 5 bases, and 4 bases stayed unmatched. Germline CDR1 is KGHSH and CDR2 is LQKENI. The CDR3 DNA is TGTGCCAGCTCACCAAGACAGGGTATAGATACGCAGTATTTT. This codes for CASSPRQGIDTQYF.

The CDR3 DNA follows: TGCGCCAGCAGCTTGTTTAGGGAAGAGACCCAGTACTTC. It encodes CASSLFREETQYF. This chain joins TRBV5-1 and TRBJ2-5; D gene uncertain. The V end lost 1 base, the J end lost 3 bases, and 7 bases lay between the germline ends. Germline V CDR1 and CDR2: SGHRS, YFSETQ. There are 13 residues in the CDR3.

This clonotype was observed at least ten times. The CDR3 region has the DNA TGTGCCAGCAGCTACGGGGCAGGACAGGATCAGCCCCAGCATTTT. It yields the protein CASSYGAGQDQPQHF. This sequence joins TRBV7-9 and TRBJ1-5, with 7 bases aligning to TRBD1. Germline V gene lookup returns CDR1 SEHNR and CDR2 FQNEAQ (reference sequence). The J segment lost 5 bases and the V segment lost 4 bases, leaving 8 bases of the junction unmatched. The CDR3 is made up of 15 amino acids. Full variable domain (remainder filled in from reference TRBV7-9 and TRBJ1-5): DTGVSQNPRHKITKRGQNVTFRCDPISEHNRLYWYRQTLGQGPEFLTYFQNEAQLEKSRLLSDRFSAERPKGSFSTLEIQRTEQGDSAMYLCASSYGAGQDQPQHFGDGTRLSIL.

The genes are TRBV2 and TRBJ1-3, with a possible D match to TRBD1 (6 bases). The CDR3 extends over 14 amino acids. V gave up 8 bases and J gave up 0 bases, with 11 bases separating them. The germline V gene has CDR1 SNHLY and CDR2 FYNNEI. CDR3 sequence reads: CASEGEPSGNTIYF. The CDR3 region has the DNA TGTGCCAGCGAGGGGGAACCCTCTGGAAACACCATATATTTT.

This clonotype was found many times. This rearrangement joins TRBV2 to TRBJ1-4; D possibly corresponds to TRBD1 (5 bases). The CDR3 contains 15 residues. Per the germline V gene, CDR1 is SNHLY and CDR2 is FYNNEI. Trimming cost V 4 bases and J 0 bases, with 9 bases left between them. The CDR3 sequence: CASSVQDATNEKLFF. In DNA, the CDR3 is TGTGCCAGCAGTGTACAGGACGCAACTAATGAAAAACTGTTTTTT.

At least ten counts were recorded for this clonotype. This chain uses TRBV11-2 with TRBJ1-4; 9 bases agree with TRBD1. J lost 8 bases, V lost 5 bases, and 6 bases had no gene match. The CDR3 has 14 amino acids. In germline, CDR1 is SGHAT, CDR2 FQNNGV. The CDR3 protein is CASSDGTGNEKLFF. The CDR3 DNA is TGTGCCAGCAGCGATGGGACAGGGAACGAAAAACTGTTTTTT. Full variable domain (missing parts from reference TRBV11-2 and TRBJ1-4): EAGVAQSPRYKIIEKRQSVAFWCNPISGHATLYWYQQILGQGPKLLIQFQNNGVVDDSQLPKDRFSAERLKGVDSTLKIQPAKLEDSAVYLCASSDGTGNEKLFFGSGTQLSVL.

This clonotype showed up just a few times. The rearrangement joins TRBV9 to TRBJ2-5; D remains unclear. Deletions cut 4 bases from V and 0 bases from J, with 10 bases between. This CDR3 has 14 residues. Germline assignment: CDR1 SGDLS and CDR2 YYNGEE. CDR3: CASSPYSDQETQYF. CDR3 in DNA: TGTGCCAGCAGCCCATACTCAGACCAAGAGACCCAGTACTTC.